Each of the 30 T cell receptor beta chains below was sequenced from the same sample in a study of cytomegalovirus exposure and HLA in healthy donors. A multiplex PCR was run with 60 Vbeta primers and 13 Jbeta primers. Some clones are missing from TCRdb's copy, which holds only in-frame ones; the method was immunoSEQ multiplex PCR. The data contain about 170,000 clones, over 60% of them singletons. Sequencing was performed on PBMCs. These receptor sequences come from a girl aged 5-17 years in good health and CMV-seronegative.

The chain uses TRBV7-2 and TRBJ2-5; 7 nucleotides line up with TRBD2. The germline CDR1 and CDR2 sequences are SGHTA and FQGNSA. The length of the CDR3 is 15 residues. V lost 1 base to trimming and J lost 3 bases; unmatched junction nucleotides: 5. The CDR3 here is CASSLVAAGEETQYF. CDR3 nucleotide sequence: TGTGCCAGCAGCTTAGTGGCGGCGGGGGAAGAGACCCAGTACTTC. Based on the CDR3 plus reference TRBV7-2 and TRBJ2-5, the full variable domain is GAGVSQSPSNKVTEKGKDVELRCDPISGHTALYWYRQSLGQGLEFLIYFQGNSAPDKSGLPSDRFSAERTGGSVSTLTIQRTQQEDSAVYLCASSLVAAGEETQYFGPGTRLLVL.

This chain joins TRBV7-6 and TRBJ1-3; 7 bases agree with TRBD1. The junction had 17 bases not matched to a gene; V was cut back by 5 bases and J by 1 base. The CDR3 totals 19 residues. Per germline, CDR1 SGHVS and CDR2 FNYEAQ. The DNA of the CDR3 is TGTGCCAGCAGCACGAATAATGCCTTCAACAGGGGATCTGGAAACACCATATATTTT. Its translation: CASSTNNAFNRGSGNTIYF.

V and J are TRBV14 and TRBJ1-6; D unclear. The CDR3 loop spans 14 amino acids. CDR1 SGHDN and CDR2 FVKESK come from the germline V gene. Trimming cost V 4 bases and J 0 bases, with 4 bases left between them. In DNA, the CDR3 is TGTGCCAGCAGCCGGAGCTCCTATAATTCACCCCTCCACTTT. It specifies CASSRSSYNSPLHF.

The chain uses TRBV27 and TRBJ2-3, with D perhaps TRBD2 (6 bases). The CDR3 is made up of 14 amino acids. V dropped 3 bases and J dropped 2 bases, with 9 bases sitting between them. The V gene's germline CDR1 is MNHEY and CDR2 SMNVEV (reference sequence). In DNA form, the CDR3 reads TGTGCCAGCAGTTTGGGAGGAATCACAGATACGCAGTATTTT. Encoded protein: CASSLGGITDTQYF.

V and J are TRBV28 and TRBJ2-1; D not resolved. Trimming left V 8 bases short and J 3 bases short, with 5 bases between. Germline-derived CDR1 and CDR2 are MDHEN and SYDVKM. The CDR3 sequence is 11 residues long. CDR3 sequence reads: CASSSYNEQFF. CDR3 DNA: TGTGCCAGCTCTAGCTACAATGAGCAGTTCTTC.

This clone has a single count. The chain uses TRBV19 and TRBJ2-5, with TRBD1 as a possible D gene (6 bases). The germline V and J ends were trimmed by 3 bases and 5 bases, with 7 bases remaining between them. The CDR3 consists of 12 residues. Germline CDR1 LNHDA, CDR2 SQIVND (reference sequence). The CDR3 here is CASSITGETQYF. As DNA, the CDR3 is TGTGCCAGTAGTATTACAGGGGAGACCCAGTACTTC.

This chain connects TRBV14 to TRBJ2-2; D unclear. The CDR3 extends over 13 amino acids. Between the trimmed V and J ends, which lost 4 bases and 3 bases, there was a span of 6 bases. Germline CDR1 and CDR2: SGHDN and FVKESK. The CDR3 loop reads CASSLTDTGELFF. The CDR3 region has the DNA TGTGCCAGCAGCCTTACGGACACCGGGGAGCTGTTTTTT.

This clone was detected a few times. The chain joins TRBV6-6 to TRBJ2-7, with D maybe TRBD1 (7 bases). Trimming left V 6 bases short and J 2 bases short, with 17 bases between. Germline V gives CDR1 MNHNY, CDR2 SVGAGI (reference sequence). The CDR3 is 15 amino acids. The CDR3 sequence is CASSRETGRTYEQYF. The CDR3 DNA follows: TGTGCCAGCAGCAGGGAGACAGGGAGGACCTACGAGCAGTACTTC.

This clone was seen only a few times. This chain connects TRBV5-8 to TRBJ2-6; D perhaps matches TRBD1 (6 bases). V gave up 1 base and J gave up 0 bases, with 17 bases separating them. Germline V lookup: CDR1 SGHTS, CDR2 YDEGEE. The CDR3 runs 19 residues. The CDR3 nucleotides are TGTGCCAGCAGCTTGAATTACGCAGGGACAATCTCTGGGGCCAACGTCCTGACTTTC. It is translated as CASSLNYAGTISGANVLTF.

This clone was detected only a few times. The chain links TRBV7-9 to TRBJ1-1; 8 nucleotides agree with TRBD1. From germline, CDR1 is SEHNR and CDR2 FQNEAQ (reference sequence). V trimming: 8 bases; J trimming: 4 bases; junction bases outside the gene matches: 15. CDR3 length: 16 amino acids. The CDR3 here is CASFIVQGQGGTEAFF. As DNA, the CDR3 is TGTGCCAGCTTCATCGTGCAAGGACAGGGAGGCACTGAAGCTTTCTTT.

About this clone itself: At one of its ends the junction is not consistent with the germline gene, which may arise from a read error. Within the sample, other DNA sequences also encode this same CDR3. CDR3: CASSLDRGTEAFF. Written as DNA, the CDR3 is TGTGCTAGCAGCTTGGACAGGGGCACTGAAGCTTTCTTT. J is TRBJ1-1 and V is TRBV7-7; TRBD1 matches 9 bases. Germline lookup yields CDR1 SSHAT and CDR2 FNYEAQ (reference sequence). This CDR3 spans 13 amino acids. Full variable domain (remainder filled in from reference TRBV7-7 and TRBJ1-1): GAGVSQSPRYKVTKRGQDVTLRCDPISSHATLYWYQQALGQGPEFLTYFNYEAQPDKSGLPSDRFSAERPEGSISTLTIQRTEQRDSAMYRCASSLDRGTEAFFGQGTRLTVV.

This clone was seen only a few times. This rearrangement joins TRBV5-4 to TRBJ1-3; TRBD1 matches 7 bases. The CDR3 is 14 amino acids. CDR1 is SGHNT and CDR2 is YYREEE in the germline V gene (reference sequence). Trimming removed 2 bases from V and 4 bases from J; junction bases left unmatched: 3. This CDR3 reads CASSFQGVGNTIYF. CDR3 DNA sequence: TGTGCCAGCAGCTTCCAGGGGGTCGGAAACACCATATATTTT.

The chain combines TRBV27 with TRBJ1-5; no definite D call. CDR1 MNHEY and CDR2 SMNVEV come from the germline V gene (reference sequence). Trimming took 2 bases from V and 8 from J, leaving 16 bases between them. This CDR3 has 15 residues. CDR3 DNA sequence: TGTGCCAGCAGTTTAGGAACGGCCCTCGGAGAGCCCCAGCATTTT. It encodes CASSLGTALGEPQHF.

V is TRBV7-2 and J is TRBJ2-3; 7 bases line up with TRBD1. Per the germline V gene, CDR1 is SGHTA and CDR2 is FQGNSA. After removal of 5 bases from V and 2 bases from J, the junction contained 4 bases not matched to a gene. This CDR3 spans 14 amino acids. The CDR3 DNA sequence: TGTGCCAGCAGCCCGGGACAGCACACAGATACGCAGTATTTT. It specifies CASSPGQHTDTQYF.

The chain couples TRBV4-1 to TRBJ1-4, with 9 bases identical to TRBD1. J lost 14 bases, V lost 0 bases, and 4 bases had no gene match. The length of the CDR3 is 13 residues. Germline CDR1 reads MGHRA; CDR2 reads YSYEKL. The CDR3 coding sequence is TGCGCCAGCAGCCAAGAGGGACAGGGCTGGCTGTTTTTT. Protein sequence: CASSQEGQGWLFF.

The chain is built from TRBV7-3 and TRBJ1-1, with 7 bases lining up with TRBD1. Per germline, CDR1 SGHTA and CDR2 FQGTGA. The ends lost 6 bases at V and 0 bases at J; junction bases unmatched: 10. The CDR3 length is 16 residues. CDR3 residues: CASSPNRDSMNTEAFF. As DNA, the CDR3 is TGTGCCAGCAGTCCGAACCGGGACAGTATGAACACTGAAGCTTTCTTT.

This chain connects TRBV4-2 to TRBJ2-7, with D perhaps TRBD1 (6 bases). The V gene's germline CDR1 is LGHNA and CDR2 YNFKEQ. Trimming shortened V by 4 bases and J by 3 bases, and 10 bases separated the two germline ends. The CDR3 is 13 amino acids. CDR3 protein: CASSRPDSYEQYF. The DNA of the CDR3 is TGTGCCAGCAGCCGCCCGGACAGCTACGAGCAGTACTTC.

V usage is TRBV6-1 and J usage is TRBJ1-2; tentative D call: TRBD1 (6 bases). Germline CDR1 and CDR2: MNHNS and SASEGT. This CDR3 has 12 amino acids. Trimming pared 1 base from V and 8 bases from J, leaving 8 bases between. The CDR3 DNA follows: TGTGCCAGCAGTGAAGTACAGGGAGGCTACACCTTC. It specifies CASSEVQGGYTF.

This rearrangement joins TRBV10-2 to TRBJ1-5; D remains unclear. The V gene lost 0 bases and the J gene lost 1 base, with 7 bases spanning the gap. The CDR3 is made up of 15 amino acids. Germline assignment: CDR1 WSHSY and CDR2 SAAADI. CDR3 in amino acids: CASSESRISNQPQHF. The CDR3 DNA is TGCGCCAGCAGTGAGTCGCGGATCAGCAATCAGCCCCAGCATTTT.

The chain is built from TRBV4-1 and TRBJ1-2; 10 bases line up with TRBD1. The CDR3 is 16 residues long. V trimming: 0 bases; J trimming: 5 bases; junction bases outside the gene matches: 6. The germline V gene encodes CDR1 MGHRA and CDR2 YSYEKL. As DNA, the CDR3 is TGCGCCAGCAGCCAAGAGGGACAGGGGACAGGGTATGGCTACACCTTC. It specifies CASSQEGQGTGYGYTF.

CDR3 residues: CASSARVGSYNEQFF. The CDR3 DNA follows: TGTGCCAGCAGCGCCAGGGTGGGATCCTACAATGAGCAGTTCTTC. This chain uses TRBV2 with TRBJ2-1; D is possibly TRBD1 (5 bases). The CDR3 extends over 15 amino acids. V was trimmed by 6 bases and J by 1 base, leaving 13 bases between them. CDR1 is SNHLY, CDR2 FYNNEI, per germline.

The chain is built from TRBV27 and TRBJ2-3, with D maybe TRBD1 (5 bases). The CDR3 totals 18 residues. Germline loops: CDR1 MNHEY, CDR2 SMNVEV (reference sequence). V lost 0 bases to trimming and J lost 5 bases, with 21 bases between them. The DNA of the CDR3 is TGTGCCAGCAGTTTATCGTGGCAGGGAAGCTCCCATCGAGATACGCAGTATTTT. Protein sequence: CASSLSWQGSSHRDTQYF.

The V call is TRBV30, the J call TRBJ1-5, with D possibly TRBD1 on 5 matching bases. Germline V CDR1 and CDR2: GTSNPN, SVGIG (reference sequence). This CDR3 spans 14 amino acids. Trimming took 0 bases from V and 4 from J, leaving 10 bases between them. In DNA form, the CDR3 reads TGTGCCTGGAGTGTGGGGCGGCCAAATCAGCCCCAGCATTTT. Amino acids: CAWSVGRPNQPQHF.

CDR3 DNA sequence: TGTGCCAGCAGTCAAACTAGCGACAGCACAGATACGCAGTATTTT. Encoded protein: CASSQTSDSTDTQYF. This chain uses TRBV2 with TRBJ2-3; the match to TRBD2 covers 7 bases. From germline, CDR1 is SNHLY and CDR2 FYNNEI. The CDR3 is 15 amino acids. V trimming: 5 bases; J trimming: 0 bases; junction bases outside the gene matches: 5.

This clone occurred once. The chain links TRBV5-4 to TRBJ2-6; 8 bases match TRBD1. Germline V gene data show CDR1 as SGHNT and CDR2 as YYREEE (reference sequence). With V trimmed by 3 bases and J by 0 bases, 5 bases remained unmatched. This CDR3 is 17 amino acids long. The CDR3 protein is CASSSRTGHSGANVLTF. The CDR3 DNA reads as TGTGCCAGCAGCTCCCGGACAGGGCACTCTGGGGCCAACGTCCTGACTTTC.

This clone was found once. The V and J genes are TRBV6-5 and TRBJ2-3, with TRBD2 identical over 9 bases. The length of the CDR3 is 15 residues. With 6 bases clipped from V and 3 bases from J, the junction kept 7 bases outside the gene matches. Germline loops: CDR1 MNHEY, CDR2 SVGAGI. CDR3 sequence (DNA): TGTGCCAGCAGATCGGCGGGGGGGGAAACAGATACGCAGTATTTT. Translated: CASRSAGGETDTQYF.

The V call is TRBV10-3, the J call TRBJ2-5; 14 bases are a match to TRBD2. Per germline, CDR1 ENHRY and CDR2 SYGVKD. Trimming took 10 bases from V and 5 from J; bases not matched to a gene: 6. The CDR3 spans 14 residues. DNA for the CDR3: TGTGCCACAAGGACTAGCGGGGGGTCGGAGACCCAGTACTTC. Protein sequence: CATRTSGGSETQYF.

The chain combines TRBV29-1 with TRBJ2-1, with 8 bases that match TRBD1. Germline loops: CDR1 SQVTM, CDR2 ANQGSEA. The CDR3 extends over 14 amino acids. After removal of 4 bases from V and 9 bases from J, the junction contained 11 bases not matched to a gene. CDR3 sequence: CSVGPRQGRGEQFF. As DNA, the CDR3 is TGCAGCGTTGGCCCTCGACAGGGGAGAGGTGAGCAGTTCTTC.

The V gene is TRBV5-1, the J gene TRBJ2-1, with D possibly being TRBD2 (5 bases). CDR1 is SGHRS, CDR2 YFSETQ, per germline. CDR3 length: 14 amino acids. V was shortened by 4 bases and J by 4 bases, with 12 bases between the two germline ends. The CDR3, as DNA: TGCGCCAGCAGCCCCAAGTCGGGGTACAATGAGCAGTTCTTC. Its translation is CASSPKSGYNEQFF.

The chain has TRBV7-2 and TRBJ1-2; D perhaps matches TRBD1 (6 bases). V was clipped by 5 bases and J by 3 bases, with 13 bases between them. CDR1 is SGHTA, CDR2 FQGNSA, per germline. This CDR3 has 14 residues. CDR3 in DNA: TGTGCCAGCAGCCAACCAGGACAGCACTATGGCTACACCTTC. As protein: CASSQPGQHYGYTF.